This T cell receptor beta chain is from a study of blood T cell repertoires in COVID-19 (dated by TCRdb to 2020 to 2022). Looking at the study overall: Samples covering the acute and convalescent phases of COVID-19 were provided by collaborators in the United States, Italy and Spain. Sample metadata almost always included a de-identified subject ID, COVID-19 status, age in years and sex. A freely available public database, intended as a resource for researchers studying the immune response to SARS-CoV-2, is where the repertoires were released. Deeply sampled blood TCRbeta repertoires from subjects exposed to, actively infected with, or recovered from COVID-19 were included in the dataset. The prospective study material was composed of cDNA or gDNA derived from T cells, B-cell-depleted T cells, or PBMCs. Where HLA class I and class II types were available, the types were taken from metadata supplied by the sample provider, not from assay-based typing. Samples came from the ongoing ImmuneRACE study (first 160 participants) plus 1,254 subjects from 6 global collaborators.

Paper-wide results and their limitations: The amount of clinical and demographic metadata varied by source and participant and was provided uncurated.

As to this clone: There is no known antigen for this receptor. Base qualities were left out, and no much larger clone turns up one base away.

The germline V gene gives CDR1 as SNHLY and CDR2 as FYNNEI. Taken from cysteine to phenylalanine, the CDR3 has 16 residues. Of all the DNA, just the CDR3 is kept, 48 bases in frame from base 1. V is cut back by 6 bases and J by 5 bases, with 13 bases in the junction unmatched. TCRbeta CDR3 regions were amplified from genomic DNA by means of the immunoSEQ Assay, a bias-controlled multiplex PCR. The study's processing was this. Nucleated cell counts per sample were estimated from amplification of reference gene primers within the assay. To quantify the absolute abundance of each unique TCRbeta CDR3 rearrangement, sequence reads were collapsed and filtered. For each sample, productive Simpson clonality was calculated as the square root of Simpson's diversity index over productive rearrangements. TCRdb provides this immuneACCESS table in a form limited to in-frame rearrangements. Some clones are lacking; in checked studies, under half of them reflect an unresolved V gene, and why the rest are absent is not known. The V and J calls and the clone size are those of that table, but D and trimming were determined from the DNA. This sample holds about 260,000 clones; around 89% were observed only once. The ten largest account for approximately 2.5% of the sample.

Enrolling through a virtual design, the prospective study's participants ranged in age from about 18 to 100 years and lived across 24 United States geographic areas. Cohort assignment in the prospective study relied on participant-reported clinical history from a screening survey and a study questionnaire. ImmuneRACE Cohort 3 recovered participants were defined by two consecutive negative NP/OP PCR tests, healthcare professional clearance, or symptom resolution. In the prospective study, mobile phlebotomists collected whole blood, serum and a nasopharyngeal or oropharyngeal swab from each participant. Over a roughly 2-month period, participants in the prospective study had the option of providing additional blood draws and questionnaires. Before DNA extraction, prospective study blood samples were shipped either frozen or at room temperature.

The receptor was derived from a woman aged 18-30 years who had recovered from COVID-19. The source material was PBMCs or T cells enriched from blood (not recorded which). The V gene is TRBV2 and the J gene is TRBJ1-1, with 9 middle bases fitting TRBD1. In nucleotide form, the sequence is TGTGCCAGCAGAACCGGGACAGGGAGAGGATGGACTGAAGCTTTCTTT. It specifies CASRTGTGRGWTEAFF. The entire variable domain, with the stretches around the CDR3 drawn from the reference TRBV2 and TRBJ1-1 proteins, is EPEVTQTPSHQVTQMGQEVILRCVPISNHLYFYWYRQILGQKVEFLVSFYNNEISEKSEIFDDQFSVERPDGSNFTLKIRSTKLEDSAMYFCASRTGTGRGWTEAFFGQGTRLTVV.